This T cell receptor (beta chain) is from a study of blood T cell repertoires in COVID-19. About the study: Whether acute or convalescent, the COVID-19 samples came from the United States, Italy and Spain. Nucleic acid was either cDNA or gDNA, and it came from T cells, B-cell-depleted T cells, or PBMCs.

Trimming cost V 2 bases and J 0 bases, with 10 bases left between them. Germline-derived CDR1 and CDR2 are LGHDT and YNNKEL (reference sequence). The CDR3 is made up of 15 amino acids. Some clones are missing from TCRdb's copy, which holds only in-frame ones; the method was immunoSEQ multiplex PCR. The sample shows around 100,000 clones, 75% to 90% of them seen only once. This rearrangement joins TRBV3-1 (or the pseudogene TRBV3-2) to TRBJ1-1; no reliable D call. The receptor's source is a man aged 70 or older with acute or convalescent COVID-19. Sample: peripheral blood. CDR3 DNA: TGTGCCAGCAGCCAACCGGCAGGCTTGAACACTGAAGCTTTCTTT. Residues: CASSQPAGLNTEAFF.